The 8 T cell receptor beta chains below were found in one sample sequenced in a study of shared clonotypes between healthy human individuals. Repertoires were generated with immunoSEQ multiplex PCR, while TCRdb's copy carries only in-frame clones and drops some. The sample consists of some 740,000 clones, about 91% of them appearing once. It was CD45RO-negative cells, positively selected for CCR7, that made up naive CD8 cells, with terminally differentiated effector memory CD45RA+ cells excluded. Sequenced: naive CD8+ T cells sorted from blood. The receptors come from a young man in good health.

The V gene is TRBV25-1, the J gene TRBJ2-5, with D possibly matching TRBD1 (5 bases). Germline V gene sequence: CDR1 MGHDK, CDR2 SYGVNS. The ends were cut back, 7 bases at V and 5 bases at J, with 20 bases in the middle. The CDR3 is 15 amino acids. The CDR3 region has the DNA TGTGCCAGCAACGAGCTTGGCCAGGGCGATGAGACCCAGTACTTC. This translates into CASNELGQGDETQYF.

J is TRBJ2-1 and V is TRBV9; tentatively, D is TRBD1 or TRBD2 (5 bases each). From germline, CDR1 is SGDLS and CDR2 YYNGEE. The CDR3 has 15 residues. Trimming pared 5 bases from V and 4 bases from J, leaving 16 bases between. CDR3 sequence (DNA): TGTGCCAGCAGTGAGGGGCAGCAATTATACAATGAGCAGTTCTTC. It translates to CASSEGQQLYNEQFF.

The CDR3 bases are TGCGCCAGCAGCCCGACCGGAGGGAGTCATCCCTACGAGCAGTACTTC. Its protein is CASSPTGGSHPYEQYF. The gene calls are TRBV4-1 and TRBJ2-7; D may be TRBD2 (6 bases). Germline V gene sequence: CDR1 MGHRA, CDR2 YSYEKL. The CDR3 length is 16 residues. The V end was cut by 4 bases, the J end by 2 bases, with 18 bases between.

This sequence joins TRBV27 and TRBJ2-5; D remains unclear. CDR1 is MNHEY and CDR2 is SMNVEV in the germline V gene (reference sequence). The CDR3 is 14 residues long. V lost 0 bases, J lost 7 bases, and 12 bases lay in between. The CDR3 region has the DNA TGTGCCAGCAGTTTATCGCCAACTCACGGGACCCAGTACTTC. Protein sequence: CASSLSPTHGTQYF.

The chain is built from TRBV27 and TRBJ2-1; 10 bases agree with TRBD1. CDR3 length: 13 amino acids. CDR1 and CDR2 from the germline V gene are MNHEY and SMNVEV (reference sequence). The ends lost 6 bases at V and 8 bases at J; junction bases unmatched: 4. CDR3 sequence: CASSPGTGDEQFF. CDR3 coding DNA: TGTGCCAGCAGCCCCGGGACAGGGGATGAGCAGTTCTTC.

The rearrangement links TRBV7-2 to TRBJ2-7, with D unresolved. Germline CDR1 and CDR2: SGHTA and FQGNSA. V lost 2 bases and J 2 bases, leaving 10 bases between the germline ends. There are 14 residues in the CDR3. The CDR3 protein is CASSLFIGTYEQYF. The CDR3 DNA reads TGTGCCAGCAGCTTATTTATAGGGACCTACGAGCAGTACTTC.

V and J are TRBV27 and TRBJ1-4, with D tentatively TRBD1 (6 bases). The CDR3 has 15 residues. Germline V gene data show CDR1 as MNHEY and CDR2 as SMNVEV (reference sequence). The ends were cut back, 1 base at V and 3 bases at J, with 9 bases in the middle. CDR3 loop: CASSLLGAPNEKLFF. The CDR3 nucleotides read TGTGCCAGCAGTTTATTGGGGGCCCCTAATGAAAAACTGTTTTTT.

The genes are TRBV7-8 and TRBJ2-7; 7 nucleotides match TRBD2. CDR1 SGHVS and CDR2 FQNEAQ come from the germline V gene. CDR3 length equals 16 residues. J gave up 2 bases and V 1 base, and 8 bases lay outside the gene matches. The CDR3 reads CASSLGPPGGTYEQYF. CDR3 bases: TGTGCCAGCAGCTTAGGCCCCCCGGGAGGTACCTACGAGCAGTACTTC.